The next 14 T cell receptor beta chains were all read from a single sample in a study of T-cell reconstitution after alpha-beta-depleted transplantation in children. The TCRbeta library was prepared with unique molecular identifiers. TCRdb independently ran MiXCR on the PCR reads; one entry per CDR3 protein. The sample lists some 400,000 distinct CDR3 sequences; roughly 22% were seen once. The starting material was PBMCs from the stem cell graft donor, obtained from the stem cell graft. These receptors were collected from a human donor who donated a stem cell graft to a child with acute myeloid leukemia.

Concerning this clonotype: The junction and the germline gene differ at one end; a read error may be behind it. This chain connects TRBV7-6 to TRBJ2-5; D is possibly TRBD1 (7 bases). From germline, CDR1 is SGHVS and CDR2 FNYEAQ. CDR3 length: 17 amino acids. CDR3 nucleotides: TGTGCCAGCAGCTTGGTTCTAGCGATAAGGGGGCAAGAGACCCGGTACTTC. This translates into CASSLVLAIRGQETRYF.

The CDR3, as DNA: TGTGCCAGCGGACAGGTGACGAACACTGAAGCTTTCTTT. It codes for CASGQVTNTEAFF. The V gene is TRBV2, the J gene TRBJ1-1; 7 nucleotides line up with TRBD1. V gave up 8 bases and J gave up 1 base; unmatched junction bases: 4. Germline CDR1 and CDR2: SNHLY and FYNNEI. The CDR3 is 13 residues long.

In its sample, this clonotype was seen many times. The chain carries TRBV12-3 or TRBV12-4 and TRBJ2-7, with unresolved D. Deletions cut 4 bases from V and 7 bases from J, with 8 bases between. The CDR3 consists of 11 residues. Here the CDR3 DNA reads TGTGCCAGCAGTTATACGGAAGAGCAGTACTTC. Translating it yields CASSYTEEQYF.

The rearrangement joins TRBV12-3 or TRBV12-4 to TRBJ2-1; unclear D gene. Trimming took 6 bases from V and 13 from J, leaving 13 bases between them. There are 11 residues in the CDR3. The CDR3 DNA reads TGTGCCAGCAGCCCTGGGTACGAACAGTTCTTC. As protein: CASSPGYEQFF.

The sample holds many counts of this clonotype. The DNA of the CDR3 is TGTGCCACCAGTGACCCCCGGGGGGGCCGGAGCTCCTACAATGAGCAGTTCTTC. It codes for CATSDPRGGRSSYNEQFF. This rearrangement joins TRBV24-1 to TRBJ2-1; 8 nucleotides line up with TRBD2. Germline-derived CDR1 and CDR2 are KGHDR and SFDVKD. This CDR3 spans 18 amino acids. The V gene end was trimmed by 4 bases and the J gene end by 0 bases; junction bases not matched to a gene: 10.

V and J are TRBV12-3 or TRBV12-4 and TRBJ1-3; perhaps TRBD1 as D (6 bases). Trimming took 6 bases from V and 0 from J, leaving 15 bases between them. The length of the CDR3 is 16 residues. DNA for the CDR3: TGTGCCAGCAGGGGTAGGGGGACTGACTCTGGAAACACCATATATTTT. Amino acid sequence: CASRGRGTDSGNTIYF.

J is TRBJ2-2 and V is TRBV20-1, with TRBD1 matching 10 bases. The CDR3 length is 14 residues. V was clipped by 6 bases and J by 5 bases; unmatched bases: 6. In germline, CDR1 is DFQATT, CDR2 SNEGSKA (reference sequence). This chain's CDR3 is CSARDRGETGELFF. The CDR3 DNA sequence: TGCAGTGCACGGGACAGGGGAGAAACCGGGGAGCTGTTTTTT.

The chain couples TRBV6-5 to TRBJ2-6; D not certain. This CDR3 region has 16 residues. Germline V CDR1 and CDR2: MNHEY, SVGAGI. V was cut by 4 bases and J by 0 bases, with 10 bases left in between. In DNA, the CDR3 is TGTGCCAGCAGTTTGAACTCTCACTCTGGGGCCAACGTCCTGACTTTC. Translating gives CASSLNSHSGANVLTF.

This clonotype was detected ten times or more. The chain links TRBV29-1 to TRBJ2-7; the D gene is possibly TRBD1 (8 bases). CDR1 and CDR2 (germline): SQVTM, ANQGSEA. This CDR3 is built from 14 residues. V gave up 6 bases and J gave up 4 bases, with 19 bases separating them. The CDR3 sequence: CSVSGRDRTYEQYF. For the CDR3, the DNA is TGCAGCGTATCAGGGAGGGACAGGACTTACGAGCAGTACTTC.

This clonotype was detected a few times. V usage is TRBV7-9 and J usage is TRBJ2-7; 10 positions match TRBD1. CDR3 length: 12 residues. Germline CDR1 and CDR2: SEHNR and FQNEAQ (reference sequence). Trimming cost V 5 bases and J 6 bases; bases outside gene matches: 1. The CDR3 here is CASSRDRGEQYF. CDR3 coding DNA: TGTGCCAGCAGCCGGGACAGGGGCGAGCAGTACTTC.

The chain employs TRBV11-2 and TRBJ2-7; 8 positions match TRBD2. Germline V gives CDR1 SGHAT, CDR2 FQNNGV. V trimming: 5 bases; J trimming: 3 bases; junction bases outside the gene matches: 9. CDR3 length: 15 amino acids. The CDR3 DNA reads as TGTGCCAGCAGCCTCACTAGCGGAGGGCTCTACGAGCAGTACTTC. It encodes CASSLTSGGLYEQYF.

This clonotype was seen only a few times. The chain has TRBV18 and TRBJ1-1, with 7 bases that match TRBD1. Germline loops: CDR1 KGHSH, CDR2 LQKENI. The CDR3 is 15 amino acids. V shed 3 bases and J 1 base; nucleotides not matched to a gene: 5. In DNA form, the CDR3 reads TGTGCCAGCTCACCGACAGGGACGCCGAACACTGAAGCTTTCTTT. Amino acids: CASSPTGTPNTEAFF. Full variable domain (remainder filled in from reference TRBV18 and TRBJ1-1): NAGVMQNPRHLVRRRGQEARLRCSPMKGHSHVYWYRQLPEEGLKFMVYLQKENIIDESGMPKERFSAEFPKEGPSILRIQQVVRGDSAAYFCASSPTGTPNTEAFFGQGTRLTVV.

V gene TRBV5-1 combines with J gene TRBJ2-7, with TRBD1 matching 7 bases. This CDR3 has 15 residues. CDR1 and CDR2 (germline): SGHRS, YFSETQ. V shed 0 bases and J 2 bases; nucleotides not matched to a gene: 5. The chain's CDR3 is CASSLARGKAYEQYF. The CDR3 DNA is TGCGCCAGCAGCTTGGCCAGGGGGAAGGCCTACGAGCAGTACTTC.

This clonotype was recorded at least ten times. The chain is built from TRBV20-1 and TRBJ2-5, with D possibly matching TRBD2 (6 bases). CDR1 and CDR2 from the germline V gene are DFQATT and SNEGSKA (reference sequence). V dropped 3 bases and J dropped 5 bases, with 13 bases sitting between them. The CDR3 contains 13 residues. The CDR3 DNA reads as TGCAGTGCTAGCTTCTCGGGGAGGGAGACCCAGTACTTC. It yields the protein CSASFSGRETQYF.